One sample yielded the 32 T cell receptor beta chains listed below, sequenced in a study of cytotoxic CD8 clonotypes in ibrutinib-treated CLL. Clones were read by immunoSEQ multiplex PCR, and TCRdb kept only the in-frame ones, dropping some. The data hold about 89,000 clones, with almost 80% observed a single time. The input for sequencing was PBMCs, taken after 12 months of ibrutinib treatment. The receptors come from a human donor with chronic lymphocytic leukemia.

CDR3 loop: CASSRGDYGYTF. The CDR3, as DNA: TGTGCCAGCAGCCGGGGGGACTATGGCTACACCTTC. J is TRBJ1-2 and V is TRBV14; perhaps TRBD1 as D (5 bases). V was cut by 4 bases and J by 3 bases, with 6 bases left in between. In germline, CDR1 is SGHDN, CDR2 FVKESK. The CDR3 consists of 12 residues.

The CDR3 nucleotides are TGCGCCAGCAGTCCGGGACACGAGAGAGCCGAGCAGTACTTC. This sequence encodes CASSPGHERAEQYF. The chain employs TRBV5-1 and TRBJ2-7, with D possibly being TRBD1 (6 bases). The germline V gene encodes CDR1 SGHRS and CDR2 YFSETQ. CDR3 size: 14 residues. Trimming shortened V by 5 bases and J by 6 bases, and 18 bases separated the two germline ends. Drawing the rest from reference TRBV5-1 and TRBJ2-7, the complete variable domain is KAGVTQTPRYLIKTRGQQVTLSCSPISGHRSVSWYQQTPGQGLQFLFEYFSETQRNKGNFPGRFSGRQFSNSRSEMNVSTLELGDSALYLCASSPGHERAEQYFGPGTRLTVT.

The V and J genes are TRBV4-1 and TRBJ1-6; D not resolved. CDR1 and CDR2 from the germline V gene are MGHRA and YSYEKL. Trimming pared 1 base from V and 7 bases from J, leaving 2 bases between. The CDR3 spans 12 residues. CDR3 DNA: TGCGCCAGCAGCCAAGTAAATTCACCCCTCCACTTT. Protein: CASSQVNSPLHF.

The sample holds a few counts of this clone. This CDR3 is CASSYDGRRAFF. CDR3 bases: TGTGCCAGCAGTTACGACGGGCGTAGGGCTTTCTTT. The chain recombines TRBV6-6 with TRBJ1-1; D unresolved. CDR1 MNHNY and CDR2 SVGAGI come from the germline V gene (reference sequence). The V gene lost 2 bases and the J gene lost 11 bases, with 12 bases spanning the gap. This CDR3 is 12 amino acids long.

This CDR3 is CASTLARYQETQYF. CDR3 in DNA: TGTGCCAGCACCCTGGCCCGGTACCAAGAGACCCAGTACTTC. The gene calls are TRBV28 and TRBJ2-5; no clear D gene. CDR3 length equals 14 residues. The germline V and J ends were trimmed by 7 bases and 0 bases, with 12 bases remaining between them. CDR1 is MDHEN and CDR2 is SYDVKM in the germline V gene.

The chain links TRBV7-8 to TRBJ1-4; D gene unclear. Germline V gives CDR1 SGHVS, CDR2 FQNEAQ. V was pared by 0 bases and J by 7 bases, with 12 bases between. The CDR3 spans 15 residues. CDR3 sequence reads: CASSLAGEEFEKLFF. The CDR3, as DNA: TGTGCCAGCAGCTTAGCTGGGGAGGAATTTGAAAAACTGTTTTTT.

V usage is TRBV6-6 and J usage is TRBJ2-5; 9 bases are a match to TRBD2. The CDR3 is made up of 14 amino acids. Germline V gene lookup returns CDR1 MNHNY and CDR2 SVGAGI (reference sequence). Trimming cost V 8 bases and J 5 bases; bases outside gene matches: 9. The CDR3 region is CASRPGLATETQYF. CDR3 nucleotides: TGTGCCAGCCGACCGGGACTAGCCACGGAGACCCAGTACTTC.

The J gene is TRBJ1-2, the V gene TRBV30; D might be TRBD1 (5 bases). Trimming took off 5 bases at V and 8 bases at J, with 18 bases between the two ends. Germline V gene sequence: CDR1 GTSNPN, CDR2 SVGIG (reference sequence). The CDR3 extends over 13 amino acids. Here the CDR3 DNA reads TGTGCCTGGTCCTGGGGGGGGAATTCCGGCTACACCTTC. This translates into CAWSWGGNSGYTF.

The chain employs TRBV11-1 and TRBJ2-2; D is undetermined. Trimming pared 5 bases from V and 5 bases from J, leaving 9 bases between. Germline V lookup: CDR1 SGHAT, CDR2 FQDESV (reference sequence). The CDR3 spans 13 residues. The CDR3 DNA follows: TGTGCCAGCAGCCGAGACCATACCGGGGAGCTGTTTTTT. Translation: CASSRDHTGELFF.

V and J are TRBV5-1 and TRBJ2-5; D not certain. Trimming left V 4 bases short and J 4 bases short, with 20 bases between. Germline lookup yields CDR1 SGHRS and CDR2 YFSETQ. The CDR3 runs 16 residues. In nucleotides, the CDR3 is TGCGCCAGCAGCGCTCGTACTTCGTCGGTGGGAGAGACCCAGTACTTC. It is translated as CASSARTSSVGETQYF. Complete variable domain (other parts from reference TRBV5-1 and TRBJ2-5): KAGVTQTPRYLIKTRGQQVTLSCSPISGHRSVSWYQQTPGQGLQFLFEYFSETQRNKGNFPGRFSGRQFSNSRSEMNVSTLELGDSALYLCASSARTSSVGETQYFGPGTRLLVL.

The CDR3 DNA reads as TGTGCCAGCAGTTATCTCCGTGGGGAAAAACTGTTTTTT. As protein: CASSYLRGEKLFF. The chain links TRBV6-5 to TRBJ1-4, with D unresolved. This CDR3 comprises 13 residues. CDR1 and CDR2 (germline): MNHEY, SVGAGI. V was pared by 3 bases and J by 8 bases, with 10 bases between.

This chain connects TRBV5-4 to TRBJ1-3; tentatively, D is TRBD1 (5 bases). The CDR3 totals 15 residues. V was pared by 4 bases and J by 3 bases, with 14 bases between. Per germline, CDR1 SGHNT and CDR2 YYREEE (reference sequence). CDR3 sequence reads: CASSRGAVDGNTIYF. The CDR3 nucleotides are TGTGCCAGCAGCCGCGGGGCGGTAGATGGAAACACCATATATTTT.

V usage is TRBV9 and J usage is TRBJ2-3; possibly TRBD2 for D (7 bases). V was shortened by 8 bases and J by 1 base, with 14 bases between the two germline ends. This CDR3 is 14 amino acids long. Looked up from germline, CDR1 is SGDLS and CDR2 is YYNGEE. The CDR3 protein is CASGGALGTDTQYF. Here the CDR3 DNA reads TGTGCCAGTGGGGGGGCCCTAGGCACAGATACGCAGTATTTT.

This clone was recorded only once. V gene TRBV30 combines with J gene TRBJ2-5; D is unclear. This CDR3 has 13 amino acids. V was shortened by 1 base and J by 3 bases, with 9 bases between the two germline ends. From germline, CDR1 is GTSNPN and CDR2 SVGIG (reference sequence). CDR3 loop: CAWSGLRKETQYF. DNA for the CDR3: TGTGCCTGGAGTGGTCTCAGAAAAGAGACCCAGTACTTC.

J is TRBJ2-7 and V is TRBV7-2, with D unclear. CDR1 is SGHTA and CDR2 is FQGNSA in the germline V gene. The CDR3 totals 12 residues. V was trimmed by 5 bases and J by 0 bases, leaving 5 bases between them. CDR3 DNA sequence: TGTGCCAGCAGCAAGAGCTCCTACGAGCAGTACTTC. Encoded protein: CASSKSSYEQYF.

In this sample, this clone turned up once. The chain couples TRBV23-1 to TRBJ2-1; a possible D gene is TRBD2 (5 bases). TRBV23-1 is labeled an ORF, and its function is uncertain. The CDR3 contains 16 residues. V lost 0 bases and J lost 4, with 13 bases in between. The CDR3 here is CASSQSKLGPYNEQFF. The CDR3 region has the DNA TGCGCCAGCAGTCAATCCAAACTAGGGCCTTACAATGAGCAGTTCTTC.

This chain connects TRBV11-3 to TRBJ2-1; 9 bases line up with TRBD2. The length of the CDR3 is 14 residues. CDR1 is SGHNT and CDR2 is YENEEA in the germline V gene. Trimming removed 4 bases from V and 11 bases from J; junction bases left unmatched: 9. In DNA, the CDR3 is TGTGCCAGCAGCTCCGCAACTCCTAGCGGGAAGCAGTTCTTC. Protein sequence: CASSSATPSGKQFF.

A few counts support this clone. V gene TRBV7-2 combines with J gene TRBJ2-3; TRBD2 aligns across 7 bases. The CDR3 length is 15 residues. With 8 bases clipped from V and 5 bases from J, the junction kept 13 bases outside the gene matches. The germline CDR1 and CDR2 sequences are SGHTA and FQGNSA. Here the CDR3 reads CASADGGKTQDTQYF. Written as DNA, the CDR3 is TGTGCCAGCGCGGACGGGGGGAAGACTCAAGATACGCAGTATTTT. Filled out from reference TRBV7-2 and TRBJ2-3, the complete variable domain reads GAGVSQSPSNKVTEKGKDVELRCDPISGHTALYWYRQSLGQGLEFLIYFQGNSAPDKSGLPSDRFSAERTGGSVSTLTIQRTQQEDSAVYLCASADGGKTQDTQYFGPGTRLTVL.

The genes are TRBV11-1 and TRBJ2-3, with 9 bases lining up with TRBD2. CDR1 is SGHAT and CDR2 is FQDESV in the germline V gene (reference sequence). The CDR3 has 17 amino acids. The ends lost 2 bases at V and 3 bases at J; junction bases unmatched: 9. The CDR3 loop is CASSLQPASGVTDTQYF. The CDR3 coding sequence is TGTGCCAGCAGCTTACAACCCGCTAGCGGGGTTACAGATACGCAGTATTTT.

The chain recombines TRBV6-5 with TRBJ2-7; D is undetermined. Trimming left V 5 bases short and J 4 bases short, with 6 bases between. Germline loops: CDR1 MNHEY, CDR2 SVGAGI. The CDR3 runs to 11 residues. CDR3 loop: CASSVEYEQYF. The CDR3 region has the DNA TGTGCCAGCAGTGTGGAGTACGAGCAGTACTTC.

V is TRBV6-1 and J is TRBJ2-7; no firm D call. This CDR3 comprises 15 residues. Germline values: CDR1 MNHNS, CDR2 SASEGT. Trimming removed 3 bases at V and 5 bases at J, with 17 bases between. CDR3 DNA sequence: TGTGCCAGCAGTGATTCCTACCGCTACGCTGACGAGCAGTACTTC. Its translation: CASSDSYRYADEQYF.

This chain connects TRBV5-4 to TRBJ2-1, with D possibly matching TRBD1 (6 bases). V lost 4 bases and J 5 bases, leaving 10 bases between the germline ends. Germline V lookup: CDR1 SGHNT, CDR2 YYREEE (reference sequence). CDR3 length: 13 amino acids. The chain's CDR3 is CASSLNRDNEQFF. The CDR3 nucleotides are TGTGCCAGCAGCCTCAACAGGGACAATGAGCAGTTCTTC.

The CDR3 nucleotides read TGTGCCTGGAGCGACAGGGGGGTCGCTGAAGCTTTCTTT. It is translated as CAWSDRGVAEAFF. The chain couples TRBV30 to TRBJ1-1, with 9 bases lining up with TRBD1. With 3 bases clipped from V and 6 bases from J, the junction kept 5 bases outside the gene matches. This CDR3 has 13 residues. Germline V lookup: CDR1 GTSNPN, CDR2 SVGIG (reference sequence). The variable domain in full, with the rest retrieved from reference TRBV30 and TRBJ1-1, is SQTIHQWPATLVQPVGSPLSLECTVEGTSNPNLYWYRQAAGRGLQLLFYSVGIGQISSEVPQNLSASRPQDRQFILSSKKLLLSDSGFYLCAWSDRGVAEAFFGQGTRLTVV.

The DNA of the CDR3 is TGCAGCGTTGAATCAGACCTGGCCGGAGGCTACACCTTC. Residues: CSVESDLAGGYTF. This chain uses TRBV29-1 with TRBJ1-2; unclear D gene. Trimming stripped 2 bases from V and 8 bases from J, with 15 bases between. The V gene's germline CDR1 is SQVTM and CDR2 ANQGSEA. This CDR3 is built from 13 residues.

This clone came up a few times. The chain combines TRBV19 with TRBJ2-6, with D hard to call. This CDR3 spans 16 amino acids. Germline CDR1 and CDR2: LNHDA and SQIVND (reference sequence). V gave up 2 bases and J gave up 1 base, with 9 bases separating them. This CDR3 reads CASSIFSGSGANVLTF. In DNA, the CDR3 is TGTGCCAGTAGTATATTTTCAGGATCTGGGGCCAACGTCCTGACTTTC.

The chain uses TRBV5-5 and TRBJ2-1; 8 positions match TRBD1. The V and J ends lost 0 bases and 2 bases, in that order; junction bases with no gene match: 7. The germline gives CDR1 SGHKS, CDR2 YYEKEE (reference sequence). The CDR3 runs to 17 residues. Here the CDR3 reads CASSLAGTGGTYNEQFF. Here the CDR3 DNA reads TGTGCCAGCAGCTTGGCCGGGACAGGAGGGACCTACAATGAGCAGTTCTTC.

This chain joins TRBV4-3 and TRBJ2-2; 11 bases are shared with TRBD1. The CDR3 sequence is 17 residues long. CDR1 and CDR2 (germline): LGHNA, YSLEER. V dropped 1 base and J dropped 4; count of bases not matched to a gene: 5. CDR3 DNA: TGCGCCAGCAGCCAAGGGACAGGGGGCGTTAGCACCGGGGAGCTGTTTTTT. As protein: CASSQGTGGVSTGELFF.

The chain is built from TRBV4-2 and TRBJ1-3, with unresolved D. Germline V gene lookup returns CDR1 LGHNA and CDR2 YNFKEQ. Trimming took off 5 bases at V and 0 bases at J, with 8 bases between the two ends. CDR3 length: 14 amino acids. CDR3 coding DNA: TGTGCCAGCAGCGACACGAGCTCTGGAAACACCATATATTTT. This codes for CASSDTSSGNTIYF.

This clone was detected a few times. The J gene is TRBJ2-5, the V gene TRBV5-1; no clear D gene. This CDR3 region has 13 residues. The V end was cut by 0 bases, the J end by 2 bases, with 5 bases between. Germline assignment: CDR1 SGHRS and CDR2 YFSETQ. CDR3 protein: CASSLVEQETQYF. CDR3 coding DNA: TGCGCCAGCAGCTTGGTAGAACAAGAGACCCAGTACTTC.

V usage is TRBV2 and J usage is TRBJ2-5, with D perhaps TRBD1 (6 bases). The V gene's germline CDR1 is SNHLY and CDR2 FYNNEI. The CDR3 spans 13 residues. The V end lost 7 bases, the J end lost 1 base, and 10 bases lay between the germline ends. The CDR3 DNA follows: TGTGCCAGCACTGTCAGGGGCCAAGAGACCCAGTACTTC. Translated, it gives CASTVRGQETQYF.

This clone was detected many times. The chain joins TRBV28 to TRBJ1-3, with TRBD1 identical over 8 bases. There are 17 residues in the CDR3. In germline, CDR1 is MDHEN, CDR2 SYDVKM. After removal of 6 bases from V and 0 bases from J, the junction contained 10 bases not matched to a gene. The CDR3 DNA reads as TGTGCCAGCAGCCGTTGGACAGGGAGGGGCTCTGGAAACACCATATATTTT. Translated: CASSRWTGRGSGNTIYF.

The chain recombines TRBV9 with TRBJ2-7; 7 nucleotides align to TRBD2. CDR3 length equals 14 residues. The germline V gene encodes CDR1 SGDLS and CDR2 YYNGEE. The V segment lost 4 bases and the J segment 3 bases; nucleotides outside the gene matches: 7. DNA for the CDR3: TGTGCCAGCAGCCGAAAGCGGGAAGACTACGAGCAGTACTTC. It translates to CASSRKREDYEQYF. The full variable domain, completed using reference TRBV9 and TRBJ2-7, is DSGVTQTPKHLITATGQRVTLRCSPRSGDLSVYWYQQSLDQGLQFLIQYYNGEERAKGNILERFSAQQFPDLHSELNLSSLELGDSALYFCASSRKREDYEQYFGPGTRLTVT.